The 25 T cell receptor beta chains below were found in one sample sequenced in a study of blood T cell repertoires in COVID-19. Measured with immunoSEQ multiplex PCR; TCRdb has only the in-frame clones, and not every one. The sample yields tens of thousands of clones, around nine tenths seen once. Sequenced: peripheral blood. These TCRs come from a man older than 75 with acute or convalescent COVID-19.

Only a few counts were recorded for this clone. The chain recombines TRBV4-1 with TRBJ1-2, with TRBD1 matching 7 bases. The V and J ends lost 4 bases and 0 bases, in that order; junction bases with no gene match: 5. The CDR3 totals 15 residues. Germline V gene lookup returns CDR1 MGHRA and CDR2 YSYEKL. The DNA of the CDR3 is TGCGCCAGCAGCCCCAGACAGGGTCCTAACTATGGCTACACCTTC. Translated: CASSPRQGPNYGYTF.

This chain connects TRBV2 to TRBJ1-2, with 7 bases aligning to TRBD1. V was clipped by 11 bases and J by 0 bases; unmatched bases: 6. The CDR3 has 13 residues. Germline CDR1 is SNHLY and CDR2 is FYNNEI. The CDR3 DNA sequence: TGTGCCGGACGACAGGGCTCTAACTATGGCTACACCTTC. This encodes CAGRQGSNYGYTF.

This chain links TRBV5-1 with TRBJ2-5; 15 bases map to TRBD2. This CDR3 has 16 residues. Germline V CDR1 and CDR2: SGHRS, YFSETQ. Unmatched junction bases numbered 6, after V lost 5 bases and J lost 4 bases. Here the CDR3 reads CASRGTSGGLPETQYF. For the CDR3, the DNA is TGCGCCAGCAGGGGGACTAGCGGGGGGCTTCCAGAGACCCAGTACTTC.

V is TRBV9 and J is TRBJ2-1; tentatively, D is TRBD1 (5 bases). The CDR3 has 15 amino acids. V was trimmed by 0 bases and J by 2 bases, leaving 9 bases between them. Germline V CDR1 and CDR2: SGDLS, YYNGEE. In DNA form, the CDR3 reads TGTGCCAGCAGCGTAGGGGTGGGGCCCTACAATGAGCAGTTCTTC. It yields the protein CASSVGVGPYNEQFF.

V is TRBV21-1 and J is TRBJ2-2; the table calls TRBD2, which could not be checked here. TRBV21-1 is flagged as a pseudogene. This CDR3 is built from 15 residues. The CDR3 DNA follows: TGTGCCAGCAGCCCCCCAAAGGGGAGGACCGGGGAGCTGTTTTTT. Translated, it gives CASSPPKGRTGELFF.

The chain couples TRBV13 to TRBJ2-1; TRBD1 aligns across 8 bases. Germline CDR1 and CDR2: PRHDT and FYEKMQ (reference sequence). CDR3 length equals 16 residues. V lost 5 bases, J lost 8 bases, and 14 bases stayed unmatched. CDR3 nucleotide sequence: TGTGCCAGCAGCCCACGCAGGGGGCTGGGCGGGGATGAGCAGTTCTTC. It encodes CASSPRRGLGGDEQFF.

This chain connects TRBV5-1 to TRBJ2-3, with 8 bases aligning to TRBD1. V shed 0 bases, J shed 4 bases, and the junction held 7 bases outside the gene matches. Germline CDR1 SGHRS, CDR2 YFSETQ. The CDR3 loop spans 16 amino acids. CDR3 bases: TGCGCCAGCAGCTTGGGTGGGACAGGTTACCCAGATACGCAGTATTTT. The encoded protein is CASSLGGTGYPDTQYF.

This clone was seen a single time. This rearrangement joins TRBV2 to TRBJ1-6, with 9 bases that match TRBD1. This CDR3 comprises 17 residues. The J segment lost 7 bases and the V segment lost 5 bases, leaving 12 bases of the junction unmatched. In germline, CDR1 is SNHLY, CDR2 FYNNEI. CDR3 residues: CASSSGTGTRGNSPLHF. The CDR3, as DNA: TGTGCCAGCAGTTCCGGGACAGGGACCAGAGGGAATTCACCCCTCCACTTT.

The CDR3 nucleotides read TGTGCCAGCAGCACAGAGACTAGCGGGGAGGATGAGCAGTTCTTC. It specifies CASSTETSGEDEQFF. The rearrangement links TRBV6-4 to TRBJ2-1; the match to TRBD2 covers 11 bases. Germline CDR1 is MRHNA and CDR2 is SNTAGT. V dropped 6 bases and J dropped 8; count of bases not matched to a gene: 9. The CDR3 is 15 amino acids.

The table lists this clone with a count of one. Written as DNA, the CDR3 is TGTGCCAGCAGCTTTCGGACAGGGGCAAGCGTTGAGCAGTTCTTC. Encoded protein: CASSFRTGASVEQFF. This rearrangement joins TRBV7-2 to TRBJ2-1; TRBD1 matches at 9 bases. J was trimmed by 9 bases and V by 3 bases; bases with no gene match: 9. Germline assignment: CDR1 SGHTA and CDR2 FQGNSA. CDR3 length equals 15 residues.

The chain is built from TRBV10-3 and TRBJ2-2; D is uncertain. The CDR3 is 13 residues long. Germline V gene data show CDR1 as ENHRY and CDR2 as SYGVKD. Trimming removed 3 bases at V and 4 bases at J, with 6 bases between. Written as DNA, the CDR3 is TGTGCCATCAGTGACTCGGGCACCGGGGAGCTGTTTTTT. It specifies CAISDSGTGELFF.

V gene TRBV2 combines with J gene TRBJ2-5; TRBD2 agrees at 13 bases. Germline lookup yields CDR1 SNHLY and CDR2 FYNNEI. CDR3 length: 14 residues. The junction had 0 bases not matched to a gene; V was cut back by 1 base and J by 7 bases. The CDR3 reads CASSEGLAGGTQYF. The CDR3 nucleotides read TGTGCCAGCAGTGAAGGACTAGCGGGGGGGACCCAGTACTTC.

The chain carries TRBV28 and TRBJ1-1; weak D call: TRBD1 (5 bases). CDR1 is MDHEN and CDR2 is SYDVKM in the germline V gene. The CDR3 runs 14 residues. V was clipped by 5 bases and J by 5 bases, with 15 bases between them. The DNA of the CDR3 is TGTGCCAGCAGTACATACCGGGAGGGGACTGAAGCTTTCTTT. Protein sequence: CASSTYREGTEAFF.

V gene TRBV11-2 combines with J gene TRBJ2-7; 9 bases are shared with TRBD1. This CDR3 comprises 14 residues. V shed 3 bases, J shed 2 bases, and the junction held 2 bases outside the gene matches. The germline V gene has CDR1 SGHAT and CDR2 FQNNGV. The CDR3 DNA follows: TGTGCCAGCAGCTTGGGGACAGGGCCCTACGAGCAGTACTTC. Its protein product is CASSLGTGPYEQYF.

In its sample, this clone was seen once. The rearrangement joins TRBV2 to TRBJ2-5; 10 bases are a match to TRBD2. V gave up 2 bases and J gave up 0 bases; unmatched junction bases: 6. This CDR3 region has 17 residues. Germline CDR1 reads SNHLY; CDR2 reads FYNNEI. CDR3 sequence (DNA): TGTGCCAGCAGTGAATTCGAGCGGGGGGGCCACCAAGAGACCCAGTACTTC. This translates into CASSEFERGGHQETQYF.

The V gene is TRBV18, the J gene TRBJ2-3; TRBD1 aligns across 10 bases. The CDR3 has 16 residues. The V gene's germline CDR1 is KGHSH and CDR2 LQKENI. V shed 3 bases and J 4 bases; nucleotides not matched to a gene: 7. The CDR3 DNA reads TGTGCCAGCTCACCGGGACAGGGGCCGCGCGCAGATACGCAGTATTTT. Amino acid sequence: CASSPGQGPRADTQYF.

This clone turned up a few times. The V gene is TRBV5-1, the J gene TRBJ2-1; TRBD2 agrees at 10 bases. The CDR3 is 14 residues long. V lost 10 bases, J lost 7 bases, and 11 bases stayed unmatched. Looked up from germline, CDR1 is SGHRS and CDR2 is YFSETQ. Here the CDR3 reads CASSPAGGRNEQFF. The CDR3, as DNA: TGCGCCTCTTCCCCAGCGGGGGGGCGGAATGAGCAGTTCTTC.

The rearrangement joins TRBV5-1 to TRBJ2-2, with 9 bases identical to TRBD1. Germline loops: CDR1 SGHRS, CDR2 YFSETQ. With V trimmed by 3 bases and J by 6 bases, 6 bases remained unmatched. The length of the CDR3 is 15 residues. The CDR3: CASSSDRGASGELFF. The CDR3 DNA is TGCGCCAGCAGCTCGGACAGGGGAGCTTCCGGGGAGCTGTTTTTT.

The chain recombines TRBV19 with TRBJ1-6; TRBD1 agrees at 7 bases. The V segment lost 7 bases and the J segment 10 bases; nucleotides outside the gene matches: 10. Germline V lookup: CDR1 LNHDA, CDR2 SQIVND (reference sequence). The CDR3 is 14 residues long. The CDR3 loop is CASTIQGIGSPLHF. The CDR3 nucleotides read TGTGCCAGTACCATACAGGGGATAGGGTCACCCCTCCACTTT.

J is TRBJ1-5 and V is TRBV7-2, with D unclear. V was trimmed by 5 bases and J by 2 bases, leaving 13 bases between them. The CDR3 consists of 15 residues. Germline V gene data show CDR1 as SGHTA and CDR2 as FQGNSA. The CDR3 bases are TGTGCCAGCAGCGTGGAGCGGTCCCGCAATCAGCCCCAGCATTTT. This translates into CASSVERSRNQPQHF.

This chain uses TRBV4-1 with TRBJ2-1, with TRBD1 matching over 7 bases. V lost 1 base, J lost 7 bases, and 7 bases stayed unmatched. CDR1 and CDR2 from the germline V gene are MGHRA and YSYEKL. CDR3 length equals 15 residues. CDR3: CASSQGRGLGNEQFF. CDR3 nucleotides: TGCGCCAGCAGCCAAGGAAGGGGGCTGGGGAATGAGCAGTTCTTC.

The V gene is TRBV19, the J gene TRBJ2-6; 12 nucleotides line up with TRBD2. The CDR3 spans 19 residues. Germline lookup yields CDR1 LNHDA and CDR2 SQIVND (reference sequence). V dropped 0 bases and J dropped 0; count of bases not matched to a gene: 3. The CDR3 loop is CASSIEELAGGSGANVLTF. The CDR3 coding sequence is TGTGCCAGTAGTATAGAAGAACTAGCGGGGGGCTCTGGGGCCAACGTCCTGACTTTC.

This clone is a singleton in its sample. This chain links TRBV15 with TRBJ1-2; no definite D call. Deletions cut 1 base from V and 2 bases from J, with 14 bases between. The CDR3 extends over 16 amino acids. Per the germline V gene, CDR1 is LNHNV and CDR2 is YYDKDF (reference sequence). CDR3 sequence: CATSRAEAELNYGYTF. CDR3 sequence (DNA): TGTGCCACCAGCAGAGCAGAGGCAGAGCTGAACTATGGCTACACCTTC.

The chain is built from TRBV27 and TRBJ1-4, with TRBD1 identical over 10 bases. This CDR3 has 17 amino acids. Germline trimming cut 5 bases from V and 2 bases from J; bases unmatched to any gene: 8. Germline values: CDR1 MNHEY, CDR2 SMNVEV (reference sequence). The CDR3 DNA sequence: TGTGCCAGCAGTGAGGGACAGGGGAGGAGTACTAATGAAAAACTGTTTTTT. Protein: CASSEGQGRSTNEKLFF.

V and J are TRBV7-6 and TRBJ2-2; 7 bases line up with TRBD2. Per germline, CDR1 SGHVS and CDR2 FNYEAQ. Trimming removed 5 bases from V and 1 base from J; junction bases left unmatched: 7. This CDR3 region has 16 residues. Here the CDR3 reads CASSPFGGENTGELFF. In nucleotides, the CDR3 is TGTGCCAGCAGCCCCTTTGGGGGGGAGAACACCGGGGAGCTGTTTTTT.